Presented here are 20 T cell receptor beta chains from one specimen sequenced in a study of neurological immune-mediated disorders (dated 2019 in TCRdb). The method behind the library was 5' RACE. Instrument on record: Illumina HiSeq 2500. The raw public data were reprocessed by TCRdb itself: fastp quality trimming at Q25, MiXCR clonotype calling, in-frame beta chains only. All rows with the same CDR3 protein become a single entry with the most common DNA and genes. The sample contains 40,000 to 55,000 distinct CDR3 sequences, approximately 10% of them found a single time. 21% of the sample lies in the top ten. The specimen sequenced was PBMCs. These receptor sequences come from a woman aged 40 to 55 with HTLV-1-associated myelopathy (HAM/TSP).

At least ten counts were recorded for this clonotype. The chain recombines TRBV12-3 or TRBV12-4 with TRBJ1-3; TRBD1 aligns across 7 bases. Unmatched junction bases numbered 11, after V lost 7 bases and J lost 2 bases. The CDR3 consists of 16 residues. The CDR3 DNA reads as TGTGCCAGCACTATACTCCAGGGGACAGCTGGAAACACCATATATTTT. Translated: CASTILQGTAGNTIYF.

This clonotype appeared many times. V and J are TRBV12-3 or TRBV12-4 and TRBJ2-7, with a weak D call TRBD2 (6 bases). V gave up 1 base and J gave up 4 bases, with 14 bases separating them. The CDR3 is 15 residues long. The CDR3 nucleotides read TGTGCCAGCAGTTTAGTTGGAGGGTTGGCGTACGAGCAGTACTTC. This translates into CASSLVGGLAYEQYF.

This clonotype was recorded many times. This chain uses TRBV29-1 with TRBJ2-1; a weak D match, TRBD1 (6 bases). V gave up 0 bases and J gave up 5 bases, with 17 bases separating them. The CDR3 runs 16 residues. CDR1 is SQVTM, CDR2 ANQGSEA, per germline. The CDR3 reads CSVEDLPGQRDNEQFF. The CDR3 DNA sequence: TGCAGCGTTGAAGATCTCCCTGGACAGAGAGACAATGAGCAGTTCTTC.

This clonotype was counted at least ten times. The chain carries TRBV6-2 or TRBV6-3 and TRBJ1-2; maybe TRBD1 (6 bases). Trimming left V 1 base short and J 6 bases short, with 9 bases between. The CDR3 has 13 residues. Germline CDR1 reads MNHEY; CDR2 reads SVGEGT. CDR3 loop: CASSYWTVDGYTF. CDR3 bases: TGTGCCAGCAGTTACTGGACAGTAGATGGCTACACCTTC.

This clonotype was detected ten times or more. This rearrangement joins TRBV6-2 or TRBV6-3 to TRBJ1-5; D is unclear. Trimming shortened V by 4 bases and J by 3 bases, and 7 bases separated the two germline ends. Germline V gene data show CDR1 as MNHEY and CDR2 as SVGEGT. This CDR3 is 13 amino acids long. In nucleotides, the CDR3 is TGTGCCAGCAGTTGGCTTTTCAATCAGCCCCAGCATTTT. Residues: CASSWLFNQPQHF.

As DNA, the CDR3 is TGCAGTGCTAGAGGGGACTACACCGGGGAGCTGTTTTTT. It encodes CSARGDYTGELFF. The rearrangement joins TRBV20-1 to TRBJ2-2; possibly TRBD2 for D (6 bases). Deletions cut 1 base from V and 3 bases from J, with 6 bases between. The CDR3 is 13 residues long. Germline CDR1 and CDR2: DFQATT and SNEGSKA (reference sequence).

This clonotype appeared many times. The chain joins TRBV5-1 to TRBJ2-2; D gene uncertain. Trimming removed 0 bases at V and 0 bases at J, with 9 bases between. This CDR3 comprises 16 residues. The germline V gene has CDR1 SGHRS and CDR2 YFSETQ. The CDR3 nucleotides are TGCGCCAGCAGCTTGGCTCCTGACACGAACACCGGGGAGCTGTTTTTT. Translating gives CASSLAPDTNTGELFF.

This clonotype has ten or more counts. The rearrangement uses TRBV6-1 and TRBJ1-1; perhaps TRBD1 as D (6 bases). Trimming cost V 5 bases and J 6 bases, with 16 bases left between them. The germline gives CDR1 MNHNS, CDR2 SASEGT. CDR3 length: 14 amino acids. The chain's CDR3 is CASSITGRGAEAFF. The CDR3 coding sequence is TGTGCCAGCAGTATTACAGGGAGGGGTGCTGAAGCTTTCTTT.

This clonotype was seen many times. V gene TRBV10-3 combines with J gene TRBJ2-6, with 9 bases matching TRBD1. Germline loops: CDR1 ENHRY, CDR2 SYGVKD. The CDR3 is 18 residues long. J lost 4 bases, V lost 3 bases, and 10 bases had no gene match. The DNA for the CDR3 is TGTGCCATCAGTGACCCGGACAGGGGTTTCCCCGGGGCCAACGTCCTGACTTTC. This encodes CAISDPDRGFPGANVLTF.

This clonotype came up many times. This chain uses TRBV7-2 with TRBJ2-5, with a tentative D call TRBD2 (6 bases). Germline V gene data show CDR1 as SGHTA and CDR2 as FQGNSA. The CDR3 length is 15 residues. Deletions cut 1 base from V and 5 bases from J, with 14 bases between. The CDR3 here is CASSLVGAGRETQYF. The CDR3, as DNA: TGTGCCAGCAGCTTAGTCGGGGCGGGGCGGGAGACCCAGTACTTC. Full variable domain (missing parts from reference TRBV7-2 and TRBJ2-5): GAGVSQSPSNKVTEKGKDVELRCDPISGHTALYWYRQSLGQGLEFLIYFQGNSAPDKSGLPSDRFSAERTGGSVSTLTIQRTQQEDSAVYLCASSLVGAGRETQYFGPGTRLLVL.

This clonotype was seen repeatedly, ten times or more. This rearrangement joins TRBV7-9 to TRBJ1-5; the D is unclear. Germline loops: CDR1 SEHNR, CDR2 FQNEAQ (reference sequence). The CDR3 is made up of 14 amino acids. V lost 4 bases and J 1 base, leaving 8 bases between the germline ends. In DNA, the CDR3 is TGTGCCAGCAGCTCGGGAGGGAGCAATCAGCCCCAGCATTTT. It is translated as CASSSGGSNQPQHF.

This clonotype was observed many times. The chain carries TRBV3-1 and TRBJ2-7, with 9 nucleotides matching TRBD1. The CDR3 has 14 amino acids. Germline CDR1 is LGHDT and CDR2 is YNNKEL (reference sequence). J lost 2 bases, V lost 2 bases, and 1 base had no gene match. CDR3 region: CASSQRTGAYEQYF. CDR3 nucleotide sequence: TGTGCCAGCAGCCAACGGACAGGGGCCTACGAGCAGTACTTC.

This chain links TRBV12-3 or TRBV12-4 with TRBJ2-3, with a possible D match to TRBD1 (5 bases). Trimming cost V 6 bases and J 7 bases, with 17 bases left between them. The CDR3 extends over 14 amino acids. The CDR3 is CASSQRAKGYTQYF. In DNA form, the CDR3 reads TGTGCCAGCAGCCAACGGGCCAAGGGGTATACGCAGTATTTT.

This clonotype was seen at least ten times. The chain is built from TRBV4-1 and TRBJ2-3, with 7 bases aligning to TRBD2. The germline V gene encodes CDR1 MGHRA and CDR2 YSYEKL. The ends lost 1 base at V and 3 bases at J; junction bases unmatched: 1. There are 14 residues in the CDR3. DNA for the CDR3: TGCGCCAGCAGCCAAGCGGGGGGAACAGATACGCAGTATTTT. Translated: CASSQAGGTDTQYF.

The table lists this clonotype with many counts. V and J are TRBV20-1 and TRBJ2-2; D call uncertain. Germline-derived CDR1 and CDR2 are DFQATT and SNEGSKA (reference sequence). The V end was cut by 2 bases, the J end by 6 bases, with 19 bases between. The CDR3 extends over 16 amino acids. The CDR3 is CSARQIGPHTAGELFF. CDR3 bases: TGCAGTGCTAGACAGATAGGGCCCCATACCGCCGGGGAGCTGTTTTTT.

V gene TRBV6-1 combines with J gene TRBJ1-3; a weak D match, TRBD1 (5 bases). V was cut by 11 bases and J by 4 bases, with 9 bases left in between. Germline values: CDR1 MNHNS, CDR2 SASEGT. CDR3 length: 11 amino acids. CDR3 bases: TGTGCCGCAGGGTACGGAAACACCATATATTTT. Translated, it gives CAAGYGNTIYF.

This clonotype was recorded at least ten times. The CDR3, as DNA: TGTGCCAGCAGCTATACAGGGGGCGCTCCCAAAAACATTCAGTACTTC. It is translated as CASSYTGGAPKNIQYF. The V gene is TRBV7-2, the J gene TRBJ2-4, with 9 bases matching TRBD1. This CDR3 spans 16 amino acids. J lost 2 bases, V lost 4 bases, and 6 bases had no gene match. Looked up from germline, CDR1 is SGHTA and CDR2 is FQGNSA.

V is TRBV20-1 and J is TRBJ1-2; D is unresolved. This CDR3 spans 15 amino acids. V lost 7 bases and J lost 5, with 23 bases in between. The germline V gene has CDR1 DFQATT and CDR2 SNEGSKA (reference sequence). The CDR3 here is CSVTPVPKGIYGYTF. DNA for the CDR3: TGCAGTGTCACGCCCGTGCCAAAGGGCATATATGGCTACACCTTC.

This clonotype showed up many times. The chain is built from TRBV4-1 and TRBJ2-1, with D tentatively TRBD1 (5 bases). Trimming pared 1 base from V and 8 bases from J, leaving 18 bases between. The CDR3 runs to 16 residues. Germline values: CDR1 MGHRA, CDR2 YSYEKL. CDR3 protein: CASSQGKWGGRDEQFF. CDR3 DNA: TGCGCCAGCAGCCAAGGGAAATGGGGTGGCAGGGATGAGCAGTTCTTC.

This sequence joins TRBV27 and TRBJ1-2; D is perhaps TRBD1 (5 bases). With 2 bases removed from V and 5 bases from J, the gap between germline ends came to 12 bases. The CDR3 is 14 residues long. The germline V gene has CDR1 MNHEY and CDR2 SMNVEV (reference sequence). As DNA, the CDR3 is TGTGCCAGCAGTTTAGACCCGACAGTTTATGGCTACACCTTC. It specifies CASSLDPTVYGYTF.